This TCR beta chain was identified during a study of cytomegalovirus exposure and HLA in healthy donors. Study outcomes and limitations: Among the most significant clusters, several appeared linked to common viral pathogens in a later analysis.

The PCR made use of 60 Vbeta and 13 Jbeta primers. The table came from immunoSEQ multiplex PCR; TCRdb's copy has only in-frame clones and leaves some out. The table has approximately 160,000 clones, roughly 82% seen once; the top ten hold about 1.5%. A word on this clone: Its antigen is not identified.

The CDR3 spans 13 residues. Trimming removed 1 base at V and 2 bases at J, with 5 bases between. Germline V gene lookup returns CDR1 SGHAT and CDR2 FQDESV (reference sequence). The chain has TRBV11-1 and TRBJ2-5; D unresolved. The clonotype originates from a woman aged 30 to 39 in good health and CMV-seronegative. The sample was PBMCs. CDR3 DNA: TGTGCCAGCAGCTTAGGCACTCAAGAGACCCAGTACTTC. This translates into CASSLGTQETQYF.